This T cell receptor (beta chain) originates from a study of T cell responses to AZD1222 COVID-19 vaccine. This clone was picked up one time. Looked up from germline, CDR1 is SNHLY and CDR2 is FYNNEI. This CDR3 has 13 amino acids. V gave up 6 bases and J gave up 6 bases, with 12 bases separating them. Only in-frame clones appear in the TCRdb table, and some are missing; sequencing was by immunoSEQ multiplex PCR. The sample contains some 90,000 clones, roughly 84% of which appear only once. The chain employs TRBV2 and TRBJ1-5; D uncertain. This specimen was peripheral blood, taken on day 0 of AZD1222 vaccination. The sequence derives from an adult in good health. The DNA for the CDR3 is TGTGCCAGCAGGGCGGGCGTGGTTCAGCCCCAGCATTTT. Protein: CASRAGVVQPQHF.